Listed below are T cell receptor beta chains from one sample, sequenced in a study of technical replicates of blood from a few donors. Here immunoSEQ multiplex PCR was the method, and the copy in TCRdb shows in-frame clones only, minus some. The top ten clones hold approximately 0.42% of a sample with fewer than 90,000 clones, 89% of them seen once. Specimen: T cells isolated from PBMCs. These receptors were taken from a human donor in good health. The conserved cysteine and the conserved F or W are not part of the CDR3 here.

J gene,V gene,CDR3 protein
TRBJ2-3,TRBV6-1,ASSERPTSGIDTQY
TRBJ2-7,TRBV13,ASRLIGQGTYEQY
TRBJ2-1,TRBV19,ASSPSPNEQF
TRBJ2-1,TRBV5-1,ASSPGQGGLNNEQF
TRBJ2-1,TRBV6-6,ASIGSGYNEQF
TRBJ1-1,TRBV6-6,ASSYNRPGGRTEAF
TRBJ2-1,TRBV13,ASSIDRGQF
TRBJ2-7,TRBV7-9,ASSPSGVESYEQY
TRBJ1-5,TRBV19,ASTMTGEGSQPQH
TRBJ2-1,TRBV19,ASSGAGEGTYNEQF